This entry concerns a single T cell receptor beta chain. Per the germline V gene, CDR1 is SGHTA and CDR2 is FQGNSA. This CDR3 region has 13 residues. The V gene lost 5 bases and the J gene lost 4 bases, with 12 bases spanning the gap. For CDR3 and TCR beta VDJ profiling, genomic DNA was the template used. TCRdb used MiXCR to reprocess the reads, holding one entry per CDR3 protein. The data show under 350,000 distinct CDR3 sequences, under 65% seen once. This sample was taken from a study of CD8+CD57+ T cells in acquired aplastic anemia. About the research overall: Roughly 3.1 ug was the average amount of DNA from sorted CD4+ and CD8+ cells.

Only patients with CD8+CD57+ cell expansion on flow cytometry were chosen for sequencing. Every patient presented with severe acquired aplastic anemia. This clonotype was sampled from a human donor with aplastic anemia. The rearrangement joins TRBV7-2 to TRBJ2-7; D is uncertain. The sample was sorted CD4+, CD8+, or CD8+CD57+ T cells (not recorded which) from PBMCs. The DNA for the CDR3 is TGTGCCAGCAGCCCCGAGGCCGTATACGAGCAGTACTTC. Amino acid sequence: CASSPEAVYEQYF.